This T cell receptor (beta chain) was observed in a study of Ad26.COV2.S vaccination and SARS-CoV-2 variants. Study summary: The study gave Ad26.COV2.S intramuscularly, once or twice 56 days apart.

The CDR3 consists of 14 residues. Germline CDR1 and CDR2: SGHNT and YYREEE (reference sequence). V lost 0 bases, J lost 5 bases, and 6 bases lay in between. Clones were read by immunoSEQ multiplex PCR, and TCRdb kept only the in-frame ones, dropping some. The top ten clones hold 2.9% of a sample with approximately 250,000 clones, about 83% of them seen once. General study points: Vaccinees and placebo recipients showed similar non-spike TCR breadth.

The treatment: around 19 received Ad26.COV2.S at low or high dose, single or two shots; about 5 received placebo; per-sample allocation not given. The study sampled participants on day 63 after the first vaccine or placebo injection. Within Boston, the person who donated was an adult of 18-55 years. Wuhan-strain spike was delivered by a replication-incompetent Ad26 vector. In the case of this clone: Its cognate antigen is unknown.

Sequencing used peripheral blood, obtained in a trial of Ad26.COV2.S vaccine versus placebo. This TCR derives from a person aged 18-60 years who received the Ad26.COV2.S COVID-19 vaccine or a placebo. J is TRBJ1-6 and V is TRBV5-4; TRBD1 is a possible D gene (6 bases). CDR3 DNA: TGTGCCAGCAGCTTGGACAGGGATAATTCACCCCTCCACTTT. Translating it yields CASSLDRDNSPLHF.